This entry lists 14 T cell receptor beta chains sequenced from one sample in a study of T cell responses to AZD1222 COVID-19 vaccine. The data were produced by immunoSEQ multiplex PCR, yet TCRdb's version contains in-frame clones alone and is incomplete. This sample has about 130,000 clones, with roughly 92% found just once. Sample: peripheral blood, taken 28 days after the second AZD1222 dose. The receptors stem from an adult who received the AZD1222 COVID-19 vaccine.

The chain employs TRBV6-6 and TRBJ1-3; D may be TRBD1 (5 bases). The CDR3 length is 15 residues. Germline CDR1 and CDR2: MNHNY and SVGAGI (reference sequence). The ends were cut back, 7 bases at V and 1 base at J, with 14 bases in the middle. This chain's CDR3 is CASIKTPGSGNTIYF. Here the CDR3 DNA reads TGTGCCAGCATCAAGACCCCAGGGTCTGGAAACACCATATATTTT.

V is TRBV27 and J is TRBJ2-7, with 7 bases lining up with TRBD2. Germline loops: CDR1 MNHEY, CDR2 SMNVEV (reference sequence). V dropped 6 bases and J dropped 2; count of bases not matched to a gene: 7. The CDR3 is made up of 14 amino acids. CDR3 nucleotide sequence: TGTGCCAGCAGCCTCTTGGCGGGGGCCTACGAGCAGTACTTC. It yields the protein CASSLLAGAYEQYF.

This clone was seen once. The CDR3 spells CASRMVGTDTQYF. In DNA form, the CDR3 reads TGTGCCAGCAGGATGGTAGGCACAGATACGCAGTATTTT. This chain links TRBV27 with TRBJ2-3; D not certain. Per the germline V gene, CDR1 is MNHEY and CDR2 is SMNVEV (reference sequence). V was cut by 6 bases and J by 1 base, with 8 bases left in between. The CDR3 extends over 13 amino acids.

This clone was seen just once. The V gene is TRBV6-2 or TRBV6-3, the J gene TRBJ1-5; D uncertain. Looked up from germline, CDR1 is MNHEY and CDR2 is SVGEGT. The ends were cut back, 2 bases at V and 12 bases at J, with 11 bases in the middle. The CDR3 totals 12 residues. CDR3 DNA sequence: TGTGCCAGCAGTTACGAGGATTCGCTCCAGCATTTT. This sequence encodes CASSYEDSLQHF.

The chain combines TRBV2 with TRBJ1-6; TRBD1 aligns across 9 bases. The CDR3 contains 15 residues. Trimming removed 6 bases from V and 9 bases from J; junction bases left unmatched: 9. The germline V gene has CDR1 SNHLY and CDR2 FYNNEI. As DNA, the CDR3 is TGTGCCAGCAGACCGGGACAGGGAGACTTTTCACCCCTCCACTTT. It is translated as CASRPGQGDFSPLHF.

This chain uses TRBV6-5 with TRBJ1-1; possible D gene TRBD1, 6 bases. V lost 5 bases, J lost 5 bases, and 18 bases lay in between. CDR1 and CDR2 from the germline V gene are MNHEY and SVGAGI. The CDR3 length is 15 residues. Here the CDR3 DNA reads TGTGCCAGCAGTAAGCCAGGGGAAGCGGGGACTGAAGCTTTCTTT. Its protein product is CASSKPGEAGTEAFF.

V usage is TRBV29-1 and J usage is TRBJ2-7, with D possibly being TRBD1 or TRBD2 (5 bases each). V was trimmed by 6 bases and J by 2 bases, leaving 11 bases between them. Per the germline V gene, CDR1 is SQVTM and CDR2 is ANQGSEA. The CDR3 consists of 12 residues. Here the CDR3 DNA reads TGCAGCGTCCGGGACGGGCCCTACGAGCAGTACTTC. Its translation is CSVRDGPYEQYF.

The chain carries TRBV7-3 and TRBJ2-1; no firm D call. The CDR3 extends over 12 amino acids. Deletions cut 2 bases from V and 10 bases from J, with 9 bases between. The germline V gene has CDR1 SGHTA and CDR2 FQGTGA. The CDR3, as DNA: TGTGCCAGCAGCTTAGAGTTCACGGAGCAGTTCTTC. This sequence encodes CASSLEFTEQFF.

The chain is built from TRBV19 and TRBJ2-3; 9 bases agree with TRBD1. Germline CDR1 and CDR2: LNHDA and SQIVND (reference sequence). The CDR3 contains 15 residues. V gave up 6 bases and J gave up 4 bases; unmatched junction bases: 8. CDR3 in DNA: TGTGCCAGTAGAGACAGGGGGGACGCCGCAGATACGCAGTATTTT. This gives the protein CASRDRGDAADTQYF. Full variable domain (remainder filled in from reference TRBV19 and TRBJ2-3): DGGITQSPKYLFRKEGQNVTLSCEQNLNHDAMYWYRQDPGQGLRLIYYSQIVNDFQKGDIAEGYSVSREKKESFPLTVTSAQKNPTAFYLCASRDRGDAADTQYFGPGTRLTVL.

This clone has just a few counts. The V gene is TRBV9, the J gene TRBJ1-5; weak D call: TRBD1 (5 bases). The CDR3 is made up of 14 amino acids. The germline V gene encodes CDR1 SGDLS and CDR2 YYNGEE. The V gene lost 0 bases and the J gene lost 1 base, with 5 bases spanning the gap. The CDR3 DNA sequence: TGTGCCAGCAGCGTAGGACAGAGCAATCAGCCCCAGCATTTT. Residues: CASSVGQSNQPQHF.

This chain links TRBV7-8 with TRBJ2-5, with unresolved D. The germline V gene encodes CDR1 SGHVS and CDR2 FQNEAQ. This CDR3 has 15 residues. V lost 1 base to trimming and J lost 2 bases, with 11 bases between them. DNA of the CDR3: TGTGCCAGCAGCTTAGGACGGACCCCTCAAGAGACCCAGTACTTC. It is translated as CASSLGRTPQETQYF.

As to this clone: Other DNA variants within this sample encode the same CDR3. The V and J genes are TRBV6-5 and TRBJ1-1, with D possibly matching TRBD1 (6 bases). Germline V lookup: CDR1 MNHEY, CDR2 SVGAGI. This CDR3 contains 14 residues. Trimming took off 0 bases at V and 3 bases at J, with 8 bases between the two ends. The CDR3 DNA reads TGTGCCAGCAGTTACTCGAGGGGGGACACTGAAGCTTTCTTT. Translating gives CASSYSRGDTEAFF.

V usage is TRBV7-3 and J usage is TRBJ2-5; 8 positions agree with TRBD2. The CDR3 contains 14 residues. The germline CDR1 and CDR2 sequences are SGHTA and FQGTGA. With V trimmed by 4 bases and J by 3 bases, 4 bases remained unmatched. CDR3 coding DNA: TGTGCCAGCAGCTCCCGGGGGGGTAAAGAGACCCAGTACTTC. This codes for CASSSRGGKETQYF.

This clone turned up a few times. The chain's CDR3 is CASSTLTGGAATDTQYF. The CDR3 bases are TGTGCCAGTAGTACCCTTACAGGGGGCGCGGCCACAGATACGCAGTATTTT. The genes are TRBV19 and TRBJ2-3; 9 nucleotides line up with TRBD1. The CDR3 length is 17 residues. Trimming at V came to 4 bases and at J to 2 bases, leaving 10 bases not matched to a gene. The germline V gene encodes CDR1 LNHDA and CDR2 SQIVND (reference sequence). Drawing the rest from reference TRBV19 and TRBJ2-3, the complete variable domain is DGGITQSPKYLFRKEGQNVTLSCEQNLNHDAMYWYRQDPGQGLRLIYYSQIVNDFQKGDIAEGYSVSREKKESFPLTVTSAQKNPTAFYLCASSTLTGGAATDTQYFGPGTRLTVL.